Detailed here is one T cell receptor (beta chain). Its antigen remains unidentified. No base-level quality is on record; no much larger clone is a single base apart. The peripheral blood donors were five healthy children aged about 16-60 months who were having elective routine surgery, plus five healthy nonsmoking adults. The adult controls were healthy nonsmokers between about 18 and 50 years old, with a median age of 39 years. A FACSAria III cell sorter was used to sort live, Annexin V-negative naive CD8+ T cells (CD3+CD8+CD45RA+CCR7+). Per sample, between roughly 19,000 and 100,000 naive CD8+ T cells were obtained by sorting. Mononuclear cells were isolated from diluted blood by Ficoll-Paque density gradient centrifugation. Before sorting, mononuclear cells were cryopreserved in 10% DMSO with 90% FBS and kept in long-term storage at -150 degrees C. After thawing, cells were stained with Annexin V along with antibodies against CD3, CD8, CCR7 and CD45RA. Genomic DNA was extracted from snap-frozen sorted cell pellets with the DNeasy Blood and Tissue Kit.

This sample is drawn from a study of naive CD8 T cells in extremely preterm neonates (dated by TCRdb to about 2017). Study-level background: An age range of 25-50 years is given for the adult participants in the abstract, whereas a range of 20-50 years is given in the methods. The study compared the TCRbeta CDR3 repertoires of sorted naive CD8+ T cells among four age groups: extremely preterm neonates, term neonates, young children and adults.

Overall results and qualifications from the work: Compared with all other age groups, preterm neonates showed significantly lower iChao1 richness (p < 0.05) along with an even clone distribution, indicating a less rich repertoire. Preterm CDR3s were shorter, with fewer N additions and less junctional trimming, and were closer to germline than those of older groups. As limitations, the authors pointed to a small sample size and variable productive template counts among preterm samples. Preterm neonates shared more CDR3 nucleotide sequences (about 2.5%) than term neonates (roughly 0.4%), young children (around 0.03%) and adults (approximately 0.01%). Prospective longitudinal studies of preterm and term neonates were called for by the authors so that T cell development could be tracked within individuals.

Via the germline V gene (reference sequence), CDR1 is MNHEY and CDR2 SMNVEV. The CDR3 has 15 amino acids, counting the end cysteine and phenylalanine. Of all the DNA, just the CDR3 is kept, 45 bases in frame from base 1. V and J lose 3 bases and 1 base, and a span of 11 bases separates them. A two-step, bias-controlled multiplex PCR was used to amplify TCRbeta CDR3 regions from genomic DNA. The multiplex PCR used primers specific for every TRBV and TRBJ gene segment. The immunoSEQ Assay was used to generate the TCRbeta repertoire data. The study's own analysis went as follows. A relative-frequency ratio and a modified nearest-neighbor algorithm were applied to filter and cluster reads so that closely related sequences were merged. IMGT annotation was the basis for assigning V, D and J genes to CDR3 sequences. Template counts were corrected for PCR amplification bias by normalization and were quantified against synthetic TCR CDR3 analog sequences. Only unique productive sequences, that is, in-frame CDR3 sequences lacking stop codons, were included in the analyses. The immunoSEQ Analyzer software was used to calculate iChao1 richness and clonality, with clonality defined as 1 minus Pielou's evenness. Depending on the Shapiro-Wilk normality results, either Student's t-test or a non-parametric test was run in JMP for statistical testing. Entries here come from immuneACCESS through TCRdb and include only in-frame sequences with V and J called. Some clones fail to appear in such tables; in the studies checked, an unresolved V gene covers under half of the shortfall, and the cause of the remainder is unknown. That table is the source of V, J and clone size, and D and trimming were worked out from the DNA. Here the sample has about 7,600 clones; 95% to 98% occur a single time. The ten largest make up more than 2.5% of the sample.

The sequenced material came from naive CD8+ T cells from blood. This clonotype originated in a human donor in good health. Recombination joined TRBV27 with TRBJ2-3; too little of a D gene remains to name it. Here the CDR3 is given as CASSFLAVGTDTQYF. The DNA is TGTGCCAGCAGTTTTCTGGCTGTGGGCACAGATACGCAGTATTTT.